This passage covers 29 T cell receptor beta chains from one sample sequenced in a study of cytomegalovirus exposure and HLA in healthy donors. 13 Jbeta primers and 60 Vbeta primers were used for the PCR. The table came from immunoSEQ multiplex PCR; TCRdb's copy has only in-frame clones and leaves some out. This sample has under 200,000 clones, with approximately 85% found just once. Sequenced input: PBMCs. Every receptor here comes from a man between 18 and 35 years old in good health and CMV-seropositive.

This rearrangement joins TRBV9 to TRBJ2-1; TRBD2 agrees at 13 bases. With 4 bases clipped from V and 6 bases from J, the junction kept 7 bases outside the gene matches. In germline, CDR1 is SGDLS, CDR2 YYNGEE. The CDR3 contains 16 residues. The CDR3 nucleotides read TGTGCCAGCAGCCCCAGCTGGACTAGCGGGGGCAATGAGCAGTTCTTC. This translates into CASSPSWTSGGNEQFF. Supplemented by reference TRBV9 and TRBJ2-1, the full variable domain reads DSGVTQTPKHLITATGQRVTLRCSPRSGDLSVYWYQQSLDQGLQFLIQYYNGEERAKGNILERFSAQQFPDLHSELNLSSLELGDSALYFCASSPSWTSGGNEQFFGPGTRLTVL.

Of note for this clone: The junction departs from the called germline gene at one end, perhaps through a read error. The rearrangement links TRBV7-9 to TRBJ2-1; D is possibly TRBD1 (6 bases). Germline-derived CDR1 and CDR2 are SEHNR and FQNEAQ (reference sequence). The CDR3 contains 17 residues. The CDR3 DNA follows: TGTTCCAGCAGCTCCCAACAGACAGGAGTGCCATACAATGAGCAGTTCTTC. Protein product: CSSSSQQTGVPYNEQFF.

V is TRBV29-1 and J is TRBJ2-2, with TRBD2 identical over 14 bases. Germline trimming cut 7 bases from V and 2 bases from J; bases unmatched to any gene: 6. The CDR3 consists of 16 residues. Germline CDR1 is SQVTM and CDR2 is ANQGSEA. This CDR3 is CSAGGLAGGNTGELFF. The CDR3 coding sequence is TGCAGCGCCGGCGGACTAGCGGGGGGAAACACCGGGGAGCTGTTTTTT.

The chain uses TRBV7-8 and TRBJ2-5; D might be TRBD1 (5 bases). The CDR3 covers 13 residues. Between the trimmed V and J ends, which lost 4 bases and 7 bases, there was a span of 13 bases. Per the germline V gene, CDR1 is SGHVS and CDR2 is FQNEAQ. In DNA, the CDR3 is TGTGCCAGCAGCTACAGGCCCGGTGGGACCCAGTACTTC. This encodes CASSYRPGGTQYF.

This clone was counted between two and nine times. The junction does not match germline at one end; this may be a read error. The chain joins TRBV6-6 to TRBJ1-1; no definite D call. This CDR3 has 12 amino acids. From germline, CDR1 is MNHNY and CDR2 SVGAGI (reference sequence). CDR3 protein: CASSYSFAEAFF. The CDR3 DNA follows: TGTGCCAGCAGTTACTCGTTTGCTGAAGCCTTCTTT.

In DNA, the CDR3 is TGTGCCAGCAGTCAGACTACCTACGAGCAGTACTTC. This encodes CASSQTTYEQYF. V is TRBV6-5 and J is TRBJ2-7; maybe TRBD2 (5 bases). Trimming removed 5 bases at V and 2 bases at J, with 7 bases between. The germline gives CDR1 MNHEY, CDR2 SVGAGI. The CDR3 covers 12 residues.

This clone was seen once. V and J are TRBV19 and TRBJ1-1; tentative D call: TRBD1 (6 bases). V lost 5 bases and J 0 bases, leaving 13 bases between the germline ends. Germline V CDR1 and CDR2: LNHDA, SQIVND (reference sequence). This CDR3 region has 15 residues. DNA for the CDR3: TGTGCCAGTAGTTCACGGACAGCCTTGAACACTGAAGCTTTCTTT. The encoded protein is CASSSRTALNTEAFF. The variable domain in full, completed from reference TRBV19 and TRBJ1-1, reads DGGITQSPKYLFRKEGQNVTLSCEQNLNHDAMYWYRQDPGQGLRLIYYSQIVNDFQKGDIAEGYSVSREKKESFPLTVTSAQKNPTAFYLCASSSRTALNTEAFFGQGTRLTVV.

The CDR3 spells CASSPDGGGTDTQYF. As DNA, the CDR3 is TGCGCCAGCAGCCCGGATGGGGGGGGGACAGATACGCAGTATTTT. The rearrangement joins TRBV5-1 to TRBJ2-3; 7 bases are a match to TRBD2. Germline V gene data show CDR1 as SGHRS and CDR2 as YFSETQ. The trim removed 4 bases at V and 3 bases at J, leaving 8 bases unmatched. The CDR3 contains 15 residues. The entire variable domain, with the rest obtained from reference TRBV5-1 and TRBJ2-3, is as follows: KAGVTQTPRYLIKTRGQQVTLSCSPISGHRSVSWYQQTPGQGLQFLFEYFSETQRNKGNFPGRFSGRQFSNSRSEMNVSTLELGDSALYLCASSPDGGGTDTQYFGPGTRLTVL.

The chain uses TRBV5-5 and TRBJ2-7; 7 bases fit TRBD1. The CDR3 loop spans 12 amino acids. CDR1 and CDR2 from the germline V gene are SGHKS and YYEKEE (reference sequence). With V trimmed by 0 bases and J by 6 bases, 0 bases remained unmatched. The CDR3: CASSLDRGEQYF. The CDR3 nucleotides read TGTGCCAGCAGCTTGGACAGGGGCGAGCAGTACTTC.

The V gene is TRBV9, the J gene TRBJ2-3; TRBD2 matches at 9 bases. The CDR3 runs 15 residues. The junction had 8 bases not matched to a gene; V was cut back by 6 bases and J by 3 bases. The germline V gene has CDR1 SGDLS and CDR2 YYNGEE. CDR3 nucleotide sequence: TGTGCCAGCAATCGGGCGGGGGGGAAAACAGATACGCAGTATTTT. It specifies CASNRAGGKTDTQYF. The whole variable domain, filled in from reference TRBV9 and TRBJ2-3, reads DSGVTQTPKHLITATGQRVTLRCSPRSGDLSVYWYQQSLDQGLQFLIQYYNGEERAKGNILERFSAQQFPDLHSELNLSSLELGDSALYFCASNRAGGKTDTQYFGPGTRLTVL.

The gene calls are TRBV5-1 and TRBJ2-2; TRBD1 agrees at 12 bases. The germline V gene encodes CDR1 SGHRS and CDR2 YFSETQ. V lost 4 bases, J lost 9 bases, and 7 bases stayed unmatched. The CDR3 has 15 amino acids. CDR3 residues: CASSLGTGGLRELFF. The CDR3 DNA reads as TGCGCCAGCAGCCTCGGGACAGGGGGCTTAAGGGAGCTGTTTTTT.

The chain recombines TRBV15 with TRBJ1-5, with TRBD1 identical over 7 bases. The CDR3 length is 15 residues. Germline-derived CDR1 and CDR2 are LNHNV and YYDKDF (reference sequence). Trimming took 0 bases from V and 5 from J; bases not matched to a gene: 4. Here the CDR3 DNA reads TGTGCCACCAGCAGAGAGGACAGGTCGGATCAGCCCCAGCATTTT. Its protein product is CATSREDRSDQPQHF.

Written as DNA, the CDR3 is TGTGCCAGCAGTTACTCGACTGTTACGAGCTCCTACGAGCAGTACTTC. It translates to CASSYSTVTSSYEQYF. This chain uses TRBV6-5 with TRBJ2-7; D gene uncertain. Trimming shortened V by 0 bases and J by 0 bases, and 12 bases separated the two germline ends. Germline V gives CDR1 MNHEY, CDR2 SVGAGI. The CDR3 is made up of 16 amino acids.

The CDR3 region has the DNA TGTGCCAGCAGCGGGGGGACAGGGGCTAACTACGAGCAGTACTTC. Amino acids: CASSGGTGANYEQYF. The chain has TRBV7-2 and TRBJ2-7, with 10 bases fitting TRBD1. CDR1 SGHTA and CDR2 FQGNSA come from the germline V gene. The CDR3 runs to 15 residues. Trimming took 5 bases from V and 3 from J; bases not matched to a gene: 7.

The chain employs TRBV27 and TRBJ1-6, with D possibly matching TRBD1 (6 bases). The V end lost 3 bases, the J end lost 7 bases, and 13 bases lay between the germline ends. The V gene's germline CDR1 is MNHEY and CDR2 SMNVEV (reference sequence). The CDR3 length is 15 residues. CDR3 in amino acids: CASSFGGARNSPLHF. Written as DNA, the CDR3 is TGTGCCAGCAGTTTTGGGGGCGCGCGAAATTCACCCCTCCACTTT.

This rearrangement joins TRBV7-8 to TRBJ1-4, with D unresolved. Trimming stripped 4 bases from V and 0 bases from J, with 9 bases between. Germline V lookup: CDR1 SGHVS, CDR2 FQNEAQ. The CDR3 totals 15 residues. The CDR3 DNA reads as TGTGCCAGCAGCTCTGCTTTAGCAACTAATGAAAAACTGTTTTTT. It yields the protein CASSSALATNEKLFF.

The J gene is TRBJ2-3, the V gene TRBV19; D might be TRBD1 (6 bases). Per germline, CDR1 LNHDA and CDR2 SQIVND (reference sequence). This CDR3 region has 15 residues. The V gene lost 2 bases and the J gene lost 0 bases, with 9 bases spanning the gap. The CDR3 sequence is CASSISGTSTDTQYF. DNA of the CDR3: TGTGCCAGTAGTATATCCGGGACAAGCACAGATACGCAGTATTTT. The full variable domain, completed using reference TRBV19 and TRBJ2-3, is DGGITQSPKYLFRKEGQNVTLSCEQNLNHDAMYWYRQDPGQGLRLIYYSQIVNDFQKGDIAEGYSVSREKKESFPLTVTSAQKNPTAFYLCASSISGTSTDTQYFGPGTRLTVL.

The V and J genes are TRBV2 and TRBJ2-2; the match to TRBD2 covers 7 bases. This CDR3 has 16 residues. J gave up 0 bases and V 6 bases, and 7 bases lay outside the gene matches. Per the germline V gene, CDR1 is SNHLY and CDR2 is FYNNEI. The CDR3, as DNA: TGTGCCAGCAGGGTCGCTAGCGGTTCGAACACCGGGGAGCTGTTTTTT. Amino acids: CASRVASGSNTGELFF.

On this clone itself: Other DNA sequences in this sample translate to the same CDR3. CDR3 region: CASSVAGMNTEAFF. CDR3 nucleotides: TGTGCCAGCAGCGTAGCGGGTATGAACACTGAAGCTTTCTTT. V gene TRBV9 combines with J gene TRBJ1-1, with D unclear. V gave up 0 bases and J gave up 0 bases, with 6 bases separating them. CDR3 size: 14 residues. Germline lookup yields CDR1 SGDLS and CDR2 YYNGEE.

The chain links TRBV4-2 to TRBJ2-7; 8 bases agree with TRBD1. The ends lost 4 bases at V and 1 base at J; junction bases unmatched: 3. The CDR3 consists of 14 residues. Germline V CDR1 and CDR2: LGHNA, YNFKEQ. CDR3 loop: CASSLQGASYEQYF. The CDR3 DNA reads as TGTGCCAGCAGCCTTCAGGGGGCATCCTACGAGCAGTACTTC.

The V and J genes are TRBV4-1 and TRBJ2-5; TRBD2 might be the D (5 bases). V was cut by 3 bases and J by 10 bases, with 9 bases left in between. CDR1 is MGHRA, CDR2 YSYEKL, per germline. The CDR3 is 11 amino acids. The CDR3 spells CASSQGGSQYF. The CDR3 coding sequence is TGCGCCAGCAGCCAGGGTGGGAGCCAGTACTTC.

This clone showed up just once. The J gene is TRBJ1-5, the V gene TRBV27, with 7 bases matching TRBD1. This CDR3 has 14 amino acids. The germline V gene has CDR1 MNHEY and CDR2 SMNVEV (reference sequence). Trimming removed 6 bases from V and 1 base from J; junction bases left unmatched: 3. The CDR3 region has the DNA TGTGCCAGCAGCGACAGGGACAGCAATCAGCCCCAGCATTTT. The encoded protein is CASSDRDSNQPQHF.

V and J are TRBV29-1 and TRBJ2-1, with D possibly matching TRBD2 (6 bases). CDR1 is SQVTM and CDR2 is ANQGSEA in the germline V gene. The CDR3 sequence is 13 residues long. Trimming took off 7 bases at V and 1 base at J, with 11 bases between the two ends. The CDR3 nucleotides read TGCAGCGACTCGGGAGATTCCTACAATGAGCAGTTCTTC. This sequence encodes CSDSGDSYNEQFF.

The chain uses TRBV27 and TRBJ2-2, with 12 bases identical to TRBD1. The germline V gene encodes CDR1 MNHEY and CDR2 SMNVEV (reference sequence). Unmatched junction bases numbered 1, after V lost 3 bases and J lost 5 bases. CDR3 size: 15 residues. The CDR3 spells CASSLGQGATGELFF. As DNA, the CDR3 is TGTGCCAGCAGTTTGGGACAGGGGGCGACCGGGGAGCTGTTTTTT.

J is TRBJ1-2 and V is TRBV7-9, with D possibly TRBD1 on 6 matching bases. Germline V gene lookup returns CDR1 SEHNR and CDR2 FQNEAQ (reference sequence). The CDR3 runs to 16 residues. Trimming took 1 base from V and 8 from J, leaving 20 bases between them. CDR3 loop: CASSLGGLAQGMGYTF. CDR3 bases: TGTGCCAGCAGCTTAGGAGGGCTCGCTCAGGGGATGGGCTACACCTTC.

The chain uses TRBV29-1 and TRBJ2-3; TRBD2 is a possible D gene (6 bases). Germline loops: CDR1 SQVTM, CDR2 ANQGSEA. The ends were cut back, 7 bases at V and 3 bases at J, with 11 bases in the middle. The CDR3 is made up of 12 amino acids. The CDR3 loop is CSADYSTDTQYF. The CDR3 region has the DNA TGCAGCGCGGACTATTCGACAGATACGCAGTATTTT.

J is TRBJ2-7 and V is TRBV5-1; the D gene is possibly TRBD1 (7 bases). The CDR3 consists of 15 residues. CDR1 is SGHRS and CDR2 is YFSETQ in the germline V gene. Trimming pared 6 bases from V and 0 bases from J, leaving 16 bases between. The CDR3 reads CASTLGGTDSYEQYF. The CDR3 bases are TGCGCCAGCACCCTCGGAGGGACAGACTCCTACGAGCAGTACTTC.

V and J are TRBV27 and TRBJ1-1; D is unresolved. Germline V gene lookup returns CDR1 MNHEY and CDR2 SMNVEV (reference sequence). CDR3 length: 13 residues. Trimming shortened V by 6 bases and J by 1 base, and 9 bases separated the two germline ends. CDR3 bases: TGTGCCAGCAGCCTACTACAGAACACTGAAGCTTTCTTT. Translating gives CASSLLQNTEAFF.

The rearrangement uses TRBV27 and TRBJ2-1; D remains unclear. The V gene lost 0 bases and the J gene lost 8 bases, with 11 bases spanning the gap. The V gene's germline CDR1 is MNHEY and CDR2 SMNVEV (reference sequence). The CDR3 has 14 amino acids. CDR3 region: CASSLSSSGHEQFF. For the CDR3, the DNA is TGTGCCAGCAGTTTATCTTCCAGTGGCCATGAGCAGTTCTTC.